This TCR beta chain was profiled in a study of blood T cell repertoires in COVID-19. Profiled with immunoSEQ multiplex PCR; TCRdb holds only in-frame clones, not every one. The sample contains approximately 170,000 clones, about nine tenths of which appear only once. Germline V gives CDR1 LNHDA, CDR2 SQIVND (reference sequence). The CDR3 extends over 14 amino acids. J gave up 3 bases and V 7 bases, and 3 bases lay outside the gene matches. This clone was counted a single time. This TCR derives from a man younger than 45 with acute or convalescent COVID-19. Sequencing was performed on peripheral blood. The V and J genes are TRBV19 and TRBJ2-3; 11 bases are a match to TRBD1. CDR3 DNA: TGTGCCAGTAAGGACAGGGGGCGGACAGATACGCAGTATTTT. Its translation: CASKDRGRTDTQYF. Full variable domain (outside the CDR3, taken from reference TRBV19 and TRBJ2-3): DGGITQSPKYLFRKEGQNVTLSCEQNLNHDAMYWYRQDPGQGLRLIYYSQIVNDFQKGDIAEGYSVSREKKESFPLTVTSAQKNPTAFYLCASKDRGRTDTQYFGPGTRLTVL.